The 27 T cell receptor beta chains below come from one sample, sequenced in a study of blood T cell repertoires in COVID-19. TCRdb's table, derived via immunoSEQ multiplex PCR, lists solely in-frame clones and lacks some. The table records 100,000 or so clones, around 75% of them present only once. What was sequenced was peripheral blood. All receptors come from a human donor in a cohort sampled during active COVID-19.

The chain links TRBV2 to TRBJ2-5; 10 nucleotides match TRBD2. The CDR3 is made up of 14 amino acids. The V gene end was trimmed by 8 bases and the J gene end by 4 bases; junction bases not matched to a gene: 7. Germline V gives CDR1 SNHLY, CDR2 FYNNEI. For the CDR3, the DNA is TGTGCCAGCGTCAGGCTAGCGGGAGTAGAGACCCAGTACTTC. It specifies CASVRLAGVETQYF.

The chain is built from TRBV28 and TRBJ2-7, with D tentatively TRBD2 (6 bases). The germline V gene encodes CDR1 MDHEN and CDR2 SYDVKM. This CDR3 has 15 amino acids. V lost 2 bases and J lost 0, with 11 bases in between. The CDR3, as DNA: TGTGCCAGCAGTTTAGGCGCGGAGGGCTCCTACGAGCAGTACTTC. Amino acid sequence: CASSLGAEGSYEQYF.

The chain combines TRBV19 with TRBJ2-7, with 9 nucleotides matching TRBD2. The CDR3 extends over 15 amino acids. Germline values: CDR1 LNHDA, CDR2 SQIVND (reference sequence). Trimming removed 6 bases from V and 3 bases from J; junction bases left unmatched: 9. In DNA, the CDR3 is TGTGCCAGTAGCCACAGCGGGAGGCCCTACTACGAGCAGTACTTC. It codes for CASSHSGRPYYEQYF.

V and J are TRBV19 and TRBJ1-1, with D possibly matching TRBD1 (5 bases). V lost 5 bases and J 2 bases, leaving 21 bases between the germline ends. The germline V gene encodes CDR1 LNHDA and CDR2 SQIVND (reference sequence). The CDR3 contains 17 residues. CDR3 in amino acids: CASSSGRSMVSNTEAFF. Written as DNA, the CDR3 is TGTGCCAGTAGTTCAGGGAGGTCCATGGTATCAAACACTGAAGCTTTCTTT.

The chain combines TRBV6-2 or TRBV6-3 with TRBJ2-5, with D possibly matching TRBD2 (5 bases). V gave up 7 bases and J gave up 6 bases, with 12 bases separating them. CDR3 length equals 12 residues. Looked up from germline, CDR1 is MNHEY and CDR2 is SVGEGT. In DNA form, the CDR3 reads TGTGCCAGCACCCCCAGAGGGAAGACCCAGTACTTC. Its protein product is CASTPRGKTQYF.

The rearrangement uses TRBV6-5 and TRBJ1-4, with D unresolved. Germline V lookup: CDR1 MNHEY, CDR2 SVGAGI. Deletions cut 0 bases from V and 8 bases from J, with 13 bases between. The CDR3 length is 15 residues. CDR3 nucleotides: TGTGCCAGCAGTTACTCGTACATTCGAGGGGAAAAACTGTTTTTT. Amino acid sequence: CASSYSYIRGEKLFF.

The rearrangement uses TRBV5-6 and TRBJ2-5; 7 bases are shared with TRBD2. This CDR3 contains 14 residues. CDR1 is SGHDT, CDR2 YYEEEE, per germline. V shed 0 bases, J shed 4 bases, and the junction held 3 bases outside the gene matches. Here the CDR3 reads CASSLERDPETQYF. The CDR3 coding sequence is TGTGCCAGCAGCTTGGAGCGGGATCCAGAGACCCAGTACTTC.

The gene calls are TRBV18 and TRBJ2-1; 10 nucleotides match TRBD2. Germline CDR1 is KGHSH and CDR2 is LQKENI. With 3 bases clipped from V and 8 bases from J, the junction kept 7 bases outside the gene matches. CDR3 length: 15 amino acids. The CDR3 reads CASSPPTSGIDEQFF. The DNA of the CDR3 is TGTGCCAGCTCACCTCCCACTAGCGGGATCGATGAGCAGTTCTTC.

The chain couples TRBV14 to TRBJ1-2; TRBD1 is a possible D gene (6 bases). The V gene lost 2 bases and the J gene lost 1 base, with 11 bases spanning the gap. Germline CDR1 SGHDN, CDR2 FVKESK. This CDR3 has 15 residues. For the CDR3, the DNA is TGTGCCAGCAGCCAACCGGACAGAAGTAACTATGGCTACACCTTC. Translated, it gives CASSQPDRSNYGYTF. Using reference TRBV14 and TRBJ1-2 for the parts outside the CDR3, the full variable domain is EAGVTQFPSHSVIEKGQTVTLRCDPISGHDNLYWYRRVMGKEIKFLLHFVKESKQDESGMPNNRFLAERTGGTYSTLKVQPAELEDSGVYFCASSQPDRSNYGYTFGSGTRLTVV.

The chain links TRBV7-9 to TRBJ1-1; maybe TRBD1 (5 bases). The germline V gene has CDR1 SEHNR and CDR2 FQNEAQ (reference sequence). This CDR3 has 13 residues. The ends were cut back, 4 bases at V and 2 bases at J, with 8 bases in the middle. CDR3 sequence: CASSSTGNTEAFF. The CDR3 DNA reads TGTGCCAGCAGCTCAACAGGCAACACTGAAGCTTTCTTT.

The chain is built from TRBV7-9 and TRBJ2-7, with 9 bases fitting TRBD2. Germline trimming cut 5 bases from V and 3 bases from J; bases unmatched to any gene: 17. CDR3 size: 18 residues. The germline gives CDR1 SEHNR, CDR2 FQNEAQ (reference sequence). In DNA form, the CDR3 reads TGTGCCAGCAGCCAAGGTACAAGCGGGAGGCCCCTCAGCTACGAGCAGTACTTC. This codes for CASSQGTSGRPLSYEQYF.

This clone is termed hyperexpanded. The rearrangement joins TRBV19 to TRBJ2-2, with 8 bases that match TRBD1. This CDR3 has 15 amino acids. From germline, CDR1 is LNHDA and CDR2 SQIVND (reference sequence). V was pared by 10 bases and J by 0 bases, with 7 bases of the junction left unmatched. The CDR3 DNA is TGTGCCACGCGACAGGGGTCCGCGAACACCGGGGAGCTGTTTTTT. It codes for CATRQGSANTGELFF.

The chain is built from TRBV6-5 and TRBJ2-7; TRBD1 agrees at 8 bases. The CDR3 extends over 13 amino acids. CDR1 is MNHEY, CDR2 SVGAGI, per germline. Unmatched junction bases numbered 4, after V lost 6 bases and J lost 3 bases. CDR3 sequence: CASSRGQGYEQYF. The DNA of the CDR3 is TGTGCCAGCAGCCGCGGACAGGGCTACGAGCAGTACTTC.

This clone was recorded once. The chain links TRBV11-2 to TRBJ2-5, with D possibly TRBD1 on 5 matching bases. The germline V gene encodes CDR1 SGHAT and CDR2 FQNNGV. This CDR3 region has 14 residues. V was trimmed by 3 bases and J by 6 bases, leaving 14 bases between them. Here the CDR3 reads CASSFTTVMKTQYF. The CDR3 DNA sequence: TGTGCCAGCAGCTTCACGACAGTTATGAAGACCCAGTACTTC.

This clone has just one count. The V gene is TRBV28, the J gene TRBJ1-4; D is ambiguous. Germline V gene sequence: CDR1 MDHEN, CDR2 SYDVKM. The CDR3 extends over 15 amino acids. V was trimmed by 2 bases and J by 1 base, leaving 8 bases between them. CDR3 region: CASSLGYRTNEKLFF. CDR3 bases: TGTGCCAGCAGTTTAGGTTACAGAACTAATGAAAAACTGTTTTTT.

The chain combines TRBV5-1 with TRBJ2-7; maybe TRBD2 (5 bases). CDR1 and CDR2 from the germline V gene are SGHRS and YFSETQ. The germline V and J ends were trimmed by 1 base and 3 bases, with 11 bases remaining between them. The CDR3 loop spans 14 amino acids. The CDR3 DNA follows: TGCGCCAGCAGCTTGTTACTTGGGAGCTACGAGCAGTACTTC. Amino acids: CASSLLLGSYEQYF.

This clone was observed a few times. The rearrangement joins TRBV19 to TRBJ2-7; 11 nucleotides agree with TRBD2. The V gene's germline CDR1 is LNHDA and CDR2 SQIVND (reference sequence). CDR3 size: 15 residues. With V trimmed by 3 bases and J by 6 bases, 7 bases remained unmatched. The CDR3 DNA is TGTGCCAGTAGTATCAGCCTAGCGGGAGGATCCGAGCAGTACTTC. This codes for CASSISLAGGSEQYF. Combining the CDR3 with reference TRBV19 and TRBJ2-7 gives the whole variable domain DGGITQSPKYLFRKEGQNVTLSCEQNLNHDAMYWYRQDPGQGLRLIYYSQIVNDFQKGDIAEGYSVSREKKESFPLTVTSAQKNPTAFYLCASSISLAGGSEQYFGPGTRLTVT.

The chain carries TRBV4-2 and TRBJ2-1; D may be TRBD2 (5 bases). CDR1 LGHNA and CDR2 YNFKEQ come from the germline V gene. The CDR3 spans 17 residues. Trimming pared 1 base from V and 8 bases from J, leaving 21 bases between. The CDR3 DNA follows: TGTGCCAGCAGCCAAGGGGGTAGCGACCCCCTTTTGGATGAGCAGTTCTTC. It encodes CASSQGGSDPLLDEQFF.

The rearrangement joins TRBV6-4 to TRBJ2-1; TRBD2 agrees at 13 bases. J gave up 7 bases and V 3 bases, and 12 bases lay outside the gene matches. CDR1 MRHNA and CDR2 SNTAGT come from the germline V gene. The CDR3 contains 18 residues. The CDR3 DNA is TGTGCCAGCAGTGAGATGAGCCACCCGGGACTAGCGGGAAATGAGCAGTTCTTC. Its translation: CASSEMSHPGLAGNEQFF.

The rearrangement links TRBV28 to TRBJ2-2; perhaps TRBD2 as D (6 bases). The germline V and J ends were trimmed by 0 bases and 3 bases, with 8 bases remaining between them. Germline lookup yields CDR1 MDHEN and CDR2 SYDVKM. The length of the CDR3 is 15 residues. CDR3 in amino acids: CASSLWGGYTGELFF. CDR3 sequence (DNA): TGTGCCAGCAGTTTATGGGGGGGTTACACCGGGGAGCTGTTTTTT.

The V gene is TRBV11-3, the J gene TRBJ2-1; 12 bases match TRBD2. The junction had 2 bases not matched to a gene; V was cut back by 2 bases and J by 6 bases. Looked up from germline, CDR1 is SGHNT and CDR2 is YENEEA. This CDR3 is 15 amino acids long. The CDR3 nucleotides read TGTGCCAGCAGCTTACTAGCGGGAGGGTTCAATGAGCAGTTCTTC. Translated, it gives CASSLLAGGFNEQFF.

This clone was recorded a few times. At the DNA level, this CDR3 is encoded by other sequences in the same sample as well. The chain combines TRBV27 with TRBJ2-3, with 9 nucleotides matching TRBD2. CDR1 MNHEY and CDR2 SMNVEV come from the germline V gene (reference sequence). This CDR3 contains 15 residues. J gave up 3 bases and V 0 bases, and 1 base lay outside the gene matches. The CDR3 is CASSLSLAGTDTQYF. The CDR3, as DNA: TGTGCCAGCAGTTTATCGCTAGCGGGAACAGATACGCAGTATTTT.

This clone appeared a few times. The V gene is TRBV2, the J gene TRBJ2-1, with 9 bases that match TRBD1. With V trimmed by 1 base and J by 8 bases, 6 bases remained unmatched. Germline loops: CDR1 SNHLY, CDR2 FYNNEI. This CDR3 spans 15 amino acids. CDR3 nucleotide sequence: TGTGCCAGCAGTGAAGGTACAGGGGGCATGGATGAGCAGTTCTTC. It codes for CASSEGTGGMDEQFF. The full variable domain, completed using reference TRBV2 and TRBJ2-1, is EPEVTQTPSHQVTQMGQEVILRCVPISNHLYFYWYRQILGQKVEFLVSFYNNEISEKSEIFDDQFSVERPDGSNFTLKIRSTKLEDSAMYFCASSEGTGGMDEQFFGPGTRLTVL.

V gene TRBV7-2 combines with J gene TRBJ2-2, with TRBD1 matching over 7 bases. The CDR3 sequence is 15 residues long. From germline, CDR1 is SGHTA and CDR2 FQGNSA. After removal of 6 bases from V and 7 bases from J, the junction contained 11 bases not matched to a gene. CDR3 sequence (DNA): TGTGCCAGCAGACCGGACAGGACCAAGCTCGGGGAGCTGTTTTTT. It encodes CASRPDRTKLGELFF.

This clone has more than one count but fewer than ten. The chain uses TRBV4-1 and TRBJ2-1, with D possibly TRBD2 on 6 matching bases. V was cut by 3 bases and J by 5 bases, with 14 bases left in between. The CDR3 totals 15 residues. Germline V CDR1 and CDR2: MGHRA, YSYEKL. DNA for the CDR3: TGCGCCAGCAGCCATGACTGGCGGGGACACAATGAGCAGTTCTTC. Its protein product is CASSHDWRGHNEQFF.

V is TRBV9 and J is TRBJ2-7, with TRBD2 matching 8 bases. V was clipped by 0 bases and J by 2 bases; unmatched bases: 4. The CDR3 consists of 15 residues. Looked up from germline, CDR1 is SGDLS and CDR2 is YYNGEE. The CDR3 DNA sequence: TGTGCCAGCAGCGTAGGGGGACTAGTAGCCTACGAGCAGTACTTC. Amino acids: CASSVGGLVAYEQYF.

The genes are TRBV21-1 and TRBJ2-2; TRBD2, the D gene given by the table, was not confirmed from the DNA. TRBV21-1 is a pseudogene. CDR3 length equals 11 residues. CDR3 sequence (DNA): TGTGCCAGCAGCATGCGAGGGGAGCTGTTTTTT. As protein: CASSMRGELFF.